This paragraph reports one T cell receptor (beta chain). Its matching antigen is unknown. Sequencing used immunoSEQ v3.0 at survey level. Sequencing used immunoSEQ multiplex PCR; TCRdb keeps in-frame clones, though not all of them. The sample has 20,000 to 25,000 clones; around 84% are singletons. A minimum of one pre-ART and two post-ART PBMC samples existed for each donor. Between the trimmed V and J ends, which lost 0 bases and 4 bases, there was a span of 13 bases. This CDR3 has 15 residues. The germline V gene has CDR1 SGHRS and CDR2 YFSETQ. This entry is derived from a study of long-term antiretroviral therapy in people with HIV. Study results and caveats: ART-treated samples gained diversity yet remained below transplant donor controls. Repertoire dominance by clones expanded before ART was seen at all time points.

The source of this sequence is a man aged 60 to 75 with HIV. The chain joins TRBV5-1 to TRBJ1-2; D unclear. The specimen was unsorted PBMCs, collected 1.3 years after starting antiretroviral therapy. CDR3 region: CASSLEGRVSYGYTF. CDR3 nucleotides: TGCGCCAGCAGCTTGGAAGGGAGAGTCAGCTATGGCTACACCTTC.